A selection of T cell receptor beta chains follows, all from one sample in a study of neurological immune-mediated disorders. Using its own MiXCR run on the 5' RACE reads, TCRdb lists one record per CDR3 protein. The table includes some 78,000 distinct CDR3 sequences, around 4.6% detected once. Sequencing was done on a sample of PBMCs. These receptors were collected from a woman aged 25 to 39 with multiple sclerosis. Both conserved end residues are part of each CDR3. Each record gives: CDR3 protein, CDR3 DNA, D gene, J gene, clone size, V gene. The D gene is left open where the match is weak. Some rows mark clone size as missing; the rest say once, few, many or name a class of expanded clone.

cdr3_aa: CATSGTTGDTQYF
cdr3_nt: TGTGCCACCTCCGGGACCACGGGGGATACGCAGTATTTT
d_call: NA
j_call: TRBJ2-3
clone_size: many
v_call: TRBV24-1

cdr3_aa: CASSDTRQVLPYGYTF
cdr3_nt: TGTGCCAGCAGTGACACTCGGCAGGTACTTCCCTATGGCTACACCTTC
d_call: NA
j_call: TRBJ1-2
clone_size: many
v_call: TRBV6-1

cdr3_aa: CSASPNSRVGYTQYF
cdr3_nt: TGCAGTGCTAGCCCGAACTCCCGGGTGGGATATACGCAGTATTTT
d_call: NA
j_call: TRBJ2-3
clone_size: many
v_call: TRBV20-1

cdr3_aa: CASSEEPSGLSGTDYGYTF
cdr3_nt: TGTGCCAGCAGCGAAGAGCCCTCAGGACTCTCCGGGACAGACTATGGCTACACCTTC
d_call: TRBD1
j_call: TRBJ1-2
clone_size: few
v_call: TRBV3-1

cdr3_aa: CASSPPSGANVLTF
cdr3_nt: TGTGCCAGCAGCCCCCCCTCTGGGGCCAACGTCCTGACTTTC
d_call: NA
j_call: TRBJ2-6
clone_size: many
v_call: TRBV11-2

cdr3_aa: CSASPSGGSYEQYF
cdr3_nt: TGCAGTGCCTCCCCTTCGGGGGGGTCCTACGAGCAGTACTTC
d_call: TRBD2
j_call: TRBJ2-7
clone_size: many
v_call: TRBV20-1

cdr3_aa: CSAQYCGLAEKENQYF
cdr3_nt: TGCAGTGCTCAGTACTGTGGACTAGCGGAGAAAGAGAACCAGTACTTC
d_call: TRBD2
j_call: TRBJ2-5
clone_size: NA
v_call: TRBV20-1

cdr3_aa: CSARPMGTAGNTGELFF
cdr3_nt: TGCAGTGCCCGACCCATGGGGACAGCGGGGAACACCGGGGAGCTGTTTTTT
d_call: NA
j_call: TRBJ2-2
clone_size: NA
v_call: TRBV20-1

cdr3_aa: CSARSSPGQGNPNTGELFF
cdr3_nt: TGCAGTGCTAGAAGTTCTCCGGGACAGGGGAACCCGAACACCGGGGAGCTGTTTTTT
d_call: TRBD1
j_call: TRBJ2-2
clone_size: many
v_call: TRBV20-1

cdr3_aa: CASAFGDRITQFF
cdr3_nt: TGTGCCAGCGCCTTTGGAGACAGGATAACCCAATTCTTC
d_call: NA
j_call: TRBJ1-2
clone_size: NA
v_call: TRBV6-2/TRBV6-3

cdr3_aa: CSARGRVDSPLHF
cdr3_nt: TGCAGTGCTAGGGGTAGGGTAGATTCACCCCTCCACTTT
d_call: NA
j_call: TRBJ1-6
clone_size: many
v_call: TRBV20-1

cdr3_aa: CASSTRTGKRELFF
cdr3_nt: TGTGCCAGTAGTACGCGGACAGGGAAAAGGGAGCTGTTTTTT
d_call: TRBD1
j_call: TRBJ2-2
clone_size: NA
v_call: TRBV19

cdr3_aa: CASSGGGEQYF
cdr3_nt: TGCGCCAGCAGCGGGGGCGGCGAGCAGTACTTC
d_call: NA
j_call: TRBJ2-7
clone_size: many
v_call: TRBV5-1

cdr3_aa: CASSLPEIDEQFF
cdr3_nt: TGTGCCAGCAGTTTACCGGAGATCGATGAGCAGTTCTTC
d_call: NA
j_call: TRBJ2-1
clone_size: many
v_call: TRBV12-3/TRBV12-4

cdr3_aa: CASSPPGTIYEQYF
cdr3_nt: TGTGCCAGCAGCCCTCCCGGGACCATCTACGAGCAGTACTTC
d_call: NA
j_call: TRBJ2-7
clone_size: many
v_call: TRBV7-9

cdr3_aa: CASSLSGASYEQYF
cdr3_nt: TGTGCCAGCAGCTTAAGCGGGGCGTCCTACGAGCAGTACTTC
d_call: TRBD2
j_call: TRBJ2-7
clone_size: NA
v_call: TRBV7-9

cdr3_aa: CASSQLAGGPEEQFF
cdr3_nt: TGTGCCAGCAGCCAACTAGCGGGAGGCCCGGAGGAGCAGTTCTTC
d_call: TRBD2
j_call: TRBJ2-1
clone_size: many
v_call: TRBV6-2/TRBV6-3

cdr3_aa: CSARGEKTNTF
cdr3_nt: TGCAGTGCTAGAGGAGAAAAAACGAACACCTTC
d_call: NA
j_call: TRBJ1-2
clone_size: many
v_call: TRBV20-1

cdr3_aa: CSATPQIGLAGAIQYF
cdr3_nt: TGCAGTGCTACTCCCCAAATCGGGCTAGCGGGAGCCATTCAGTACTTC
d_call: TRBD2
j_call: TRBJ2-4
clone_size: many
v_call: TRBV20-1

cdr3_aa: CASTTGPSTDTQYF
cdr3_nt: TGTGCCAGCACCACGGGACCTAGCACAGATACGCAGTATTTT
d_call: NA
j_call: TRBJ2-3
clone_size: many
v_call: TRBV12-3/TRBV12-4

cdr3_aa: CASSWGLAGLRGDTQYF
cdr3_nt: TGTGCCAGCAGTTGGGGACTAGCGGGGCTGAGGGGGGATACGCAGTATTTT
d_call: TRBD2
j_call: TRBJ2-3
clone_size: many
v_call: TRBV27

cdr3_aa: CASSVQGTGELFF
cdr3_nt: TGCGCCAGCAGCGTACAGGGGACCGGGGAGCTGTTTTTT
d_call: TRBD1
j_call: TRBJ2-2
clone_size: NA
v_call: TRBV5-1

cdr3_aa: CASSLTAQGYGGTEAFF
cdr3_nt: TGTGCCAGCAGCTTAACTGCCCAGGGTTATGGAGGAACTGAAGCTTTCTTT
d_call: NA
j_call: TRBJ1-1
clone_size: many
v_call: TRBV7-6

cdr3_aa: CSANFPQGEETQYF
cdr3_nt: TGCAGTGCTAATTTCCCACAGGGAGAAGAGACCCAGTACTTC
d_call: NA
j_call: TRBJ2-5
clone_size: few
v_call: TRBV20-1

cdr3_aa: CSAVGVAKNIQYF
cdr3_nt: TGCAGTGCTGTAGGGGTAGCCAAAAACATTCAGTACTTC
d_call: NA
j_call: TRBJ2-4
clone_size: many
v_call: TRBV20-1

cdr3_aa: CASSPREVNSPLHF
cdr3_nt: TGTGCCAGCAGTCCACGAGAGGTTAATTCACCCCTCCACTTT
d_call: NA
j_call: TRBJ1-6
clone_size: NA
v_call: TRBV7-8

cdr3_aa: CASSPDRDNEQFF
cdr3_nt: TGTGCCAGCAGTCCCGACAGGGACAATGAGCAGTTCTTC
d_call: TRBD1
j_call: TRBJ2-1
clone_size: many
v_call: TRBV12-3/TRBV12-4

cdr3_aa: CASSLDRTPGANVLTF
cdr3_nt: TGTGCCAGCAGTTTAGATCGAACTCCCGGGGCCAACGTCCTGACTTTC
d_call: NA
j_call: TRBJ2-6
clone_size: many
v_call: TRBV28

cdr3_aa: CASSASDEKLFF
cdr3_nt: TGCGCCAGCAGTGCCAGCGATGAAAAACTGTTTTTT
d_call: NA
j_call: TRBJ1-4
clone_size: many
v_call: TRBV10-1

cdr3_aa: CSARAGTGNQPQHF
cdr3_nt: TGCAGTGCTAGAGCCGGGACAGGAAATCAGCCCCAGCATTTT
d_call: TRBD1
j_call: TRBJ1-5
clone_size: NA
v_call: TRBV20-1

cdr3_aa: CASSLDNSPLHF
cdr3_nt: TGCGCCAGCAGCTTGGATAACTCACCCCTCCACTTT
d_call: NA
j_call: TRBJ1-6
clone_size: many
v_call: TRBV5-1

cdr3_aa: CSASSLSYNEQFF
cdr3_nt: TGCAGTGCTAGTTCCTTATCCTACAATGAGCAGTTCTTC
d_call: NA
j_call: TRBJ2-1
clone_size: many
v_call: TRBV20-1

cdr3_aa: CAIPRTRGAGEGGSSYNEQFF
cdr3_nt: TGTGCCATCCCTAGAACCCGGGGAGCGGGGGAGGGCGGAAGTTCCTACAATGAGCAGTTCTTC
d_call: TRBD2
j_call: TRBJ2-1
clone_size: few
v_call: TRBV10-3

cdr3_aa: CSARRAGARETQYF
cdr3_nt: TGCAGTGCTAGGAGAGCGGGAGCCCGAGAGACCCAGTACTTC
d_call: TRBD2
j_call: TRBJ2-5
clone_size: many
v_call: TRBV20-1

cdr3_aa: CASSLGYQPQHF
cdr3_nt: TGTGCCAGCAGTTTGGGGTATCAGCCCCAGCATTTT
d_call: NA
j_call: TRBJ1-5
clone_size: many
v_call: TRBV12-3/TRBV12-4

cdr3_aa: CSALGLAAYNEQFF
cdr3_nt: TGCAGTGCTCTCGGACTAGCGGCCTACAATGAGCAGTTCTTC
d_call: TRBD2
j_call: TRBJ2-1
clone_size: many
v_call: TRBV20-1